This entry is about one T cell receptor beta chain. Per the original data handling: It was from reference gene primer amplification that nucleated cell counts were estimated. Data came from immunoSEQ multiplex PCR; TCRdb stores just in-frame clones and leaves some out. V and J calls and clone size are those listed in that table; D and trimming were worked out from the DNA. The sample includes about 46,000 clones, 70% to 90% of them seen just once. The CDR3 spans 14 residues. V was pared by 6 bases and J by 0 bases, with 11 bases between. The V gene's germline CDR1 is LNHDA and CDR2 SQIVND (reference sequence). The data are from a study of blood T cell repertoires in COVID-19. Across the study: Acute-phase and convalescent COVID-19 samples originated in the United States, Italy and Spain.

This chain joins TRBV19 and TRBJ1-2; D is unclear. The sample was peripheral blood. The TCR was taken from a human donor in a cohort sampled during active COVID-19. The donor label of this sample is uncertain. CDR3 DNA sequence: TGTGCCAGTAGGGAGGACCCTACTAACTATGGCTACACCTTC. Translated: CASREDPTNYGYTF.